This entry lists 7 T cell receptor beta chains sequenced from one sample in a study of post-analysis software for immune sequencing data. The study, taken as a whole, reports: In patients, a few TRBV segments were more frequent than in controls, with TRBV5-6, TRBV5-1 and TRBV20-1 among them.

Their target antigens are unknown. Prepared libraries of TCR beta cDNA carried unique molecular identifiers. TCRdb processed the PCR reads anew with MiXCR; each CDR3 protein has one entry. The data show roughly 730,000 distinct CDR3 sequences, roughly 30% seen once. Sequenced: blood. These receptors were obtained from a girl aged 5-17 years with multiple sclerosis.

The chain has TRBV25-1 and TRBJ2-3; TRBD2 matches 11 bases. V lost 5 bases and J lost 8; bases outside the gene matches: 9. This CDR3 region has 15 residues. Germline V CDR1 and CDR2: MGHDK, SYGVNS. CDR3 nucleotide sequence: TGTGCCAGCAGTTCCGAGCTAGCGGGAGGCGGTACGCAGTATTTT. Amino acids: CASSSELAGGGTQYF.

This clonotype has just a few counts. One junction end disagrees with the germline gene, perhaps due to a read error. The rearrangement links TRBV27 to TRBJ2-1; possible D gene TRBD2, 6 bases. CDR3 length: 15 amino acids. CDR1 is MNHEY and CDR2 is SMNVEV in the germline V gene (reference sequence). The CDR3 reads CASNLTGSGGNEQFF. Written as DNA, the CDR3 is TGTGCCAGCAATTTAACCGGGAGTGGGGGCAATGAGCAGTTCTTC.

J is TRBJ1-2 and V is TRBV12-3 or TRBV12-4; D remains ambiguous. Deletions cut 10 bases from V and 4 bases from J, with 19 bases between. The CDR3 runs to 14 residues. The DNA of the CDR3 is TGTGCCACCAGACGAAGCGGAGGAGGCTATGGCTACACCTTC. As protein: CATRRSGGGYGYTF.

The J gene is TRBJ2-2, the V gene TRBV12-3 or TRBV12-4, with D possibly TRBD2 on 6 matching bases. The CDR3 contains 16 residues. Deletions cut 1 base from V and 0 bases from J, with 9 bases between. The CDR3 is CASSLGGRPNTGELFF. As DNA, the CDR3 is TGTGCCAGCAGTTTAGGAGGGAGGCCGAACACCGGGGAGCTGTTTTTT.

J is TRBJ1-4 and V is TRBV5-1; D perhaps matches TRBD1 (5 bases). This CDR3 contains 15 residues. V shed 1 base and J shed 4 bases, with 11 bases lying between them. Germline V gene data show CDR1 as SGHRS and CDR2 as YFSETQ. This CDR3 reads CASSLTGPNNEKLFF. CDR3 bases: TGCGCCAGCAGCTTGACGGGACCGAATAATGAAAAACTGTTTTTT.

V is TRBV7-9 and J is TRBJ1-1; TRBD1 aligns across 10 bases. Germline V gene lookup returns CDR1 SEHNR and CDR2 FQNEAQ (reference sequence). This CDR3 is built from 15 residues. Trimming cost V 5 bases and J 5 bases; bases outside gene matches: 8. The CDR3 here is CASSTGQGMMTEAFF. DNA of the CDR3: TGTGCCAGCAGCACGGGACAGGGGATGATGACTGAAGCTTTCTTT.

The CDR3 DNA reads TGTGCCAGCAGCTGGGACAGGACTAACTATGGCTACACCTTC. Its translation is CASSWDRTNYGYTF. The chain uses TRBV11-2 and TRBJ1-2; 8 positions match TRBD1. Germline V CDR1 and CDR2: SGHAT, FQNNGV. Trimming removed 4 bases from V and 0 bases from J; junction bases left unmatched: 1. The CDR3 spans 14 residues.